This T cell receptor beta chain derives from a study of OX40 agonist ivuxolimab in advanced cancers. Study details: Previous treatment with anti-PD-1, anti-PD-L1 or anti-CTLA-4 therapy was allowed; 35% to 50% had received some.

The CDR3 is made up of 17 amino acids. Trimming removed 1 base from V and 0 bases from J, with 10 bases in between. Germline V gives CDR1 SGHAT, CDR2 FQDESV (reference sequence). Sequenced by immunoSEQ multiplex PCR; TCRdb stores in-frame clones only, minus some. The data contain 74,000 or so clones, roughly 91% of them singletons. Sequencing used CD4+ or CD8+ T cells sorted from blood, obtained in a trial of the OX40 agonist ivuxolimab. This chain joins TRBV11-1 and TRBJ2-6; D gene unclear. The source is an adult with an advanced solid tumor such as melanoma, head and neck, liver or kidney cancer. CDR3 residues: CASSLGTPSSGANVLTF. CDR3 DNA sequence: TGTGCCAGCAGCTTAGGGACGCCAAGCTCTGGGGCCAACGTCCTGACTTTC.